This is a list of T cell receptor beta chains from one sample in a study of human T cells and chemical hapten exposure. TCRdb independently ran MiXCR on the RACE reads; one entry per CDR3 protein. This table has about 120,000 distinct CDR3 sequences, approximately 11% appearing once. Here the sequenced sample was whole blood, taken in connection with sensitization to the hapten diphenylcyclopropenone (DPC). The source is a woman between 45 and 65 years old with alopecia areata. Some clones in this sample may be carry-over from other donors' samples. Both conserved end residues are part of each CDR3. D genes are given only for firm matches. Clone size, where shown, is once, few, many, or a class for clones that have expanded.

TRBD1 TRBJ1-2 TRBV30 NA TGTGCCTGGAAGGACAGGGGGAGTGGCTACACCTTC CAWKDRGSGYTF
NA TRBJ2-2 TRBV5-1 NA TGCGCCAGCAGCTTGGAAACGGGCGCGAACACCGGGGAGCTGTTTTTT CASSLETGANTGELFF
NA TRBJ2-1 TRBV28 NA TGTGCCAGCAGGGATGCATCGGAGGGGTTCTTC CASRDASEGFF
TRBD2 TRBJ2-7 TRBV6-2/TRBV6-3 few TGTGCCAGCAGGGGGGGGAGCGAATACGAGCAGTACTTC CASRGGSEYEQYF
NA TRBJ1-5 TRBV6-6 few TGTGCCAGCAGCCTACAGCGGGCGAATCAGCCCCAGCATTTT CASSLQRANQPQHF
NA TRBJ1-4 TRBV7-9 NA TGTGCCAGCAGCCTTGGACAGAGAAATGAAAAACTGTTTTTT CASSLGQRNEKLFF
NA TRBJ1-1 TRBV29-1 NA TGCAGCGTGGGGACACTTATGAACACTGAAGCTTTCTTT CSVGTLMNTEAFF
NA TRBJ1-2 TRBV29-1 many TGCAGCGTTGAGGGCACCACCGGGGATGGCTACACCTTC CSVEGTTGDGYTF
TRBD1 TRBJ1-1 TRBV6-6 NA TGTGCCAGCAGTTACCTGGGACAGGTGAACACTGAAGCTTTCTTT CASSYLGQVNTEAFF
NA TRBJ1-5 TRBV6-1 NA TGTGCCAGTTGGGGATCGGGTGGAGGCAATCAGCCCCAGCATTTT CASWGSGGGNQPQHF
TRBD1 TRBJ1-3 TRBV30 few TGTGCCTGGAGTGTAAACAGGGGGACCAGCTCTGGAAACACCATATATTTT CAWSVNRGTSSGNTIYF
TRBD1 TRBJ1-4 TRBV12-3/TRBV12-4 few TGTGCCACCAGACAGGGAATTGTCGAAAAACTGTTTTTT CATRQGIVEKLFF
TRBD1 TRBJ2-5 TRBV15 few TGTGCCACCAGCCCGACCGGGACAGGGGGTGAGACCCAGTACTTC CATSPTGTGGETQYF
NA TRBJ2-1 TRBV12-3/TRBV12-4 NA TGTGCCAGCAGTTTGCAGGCAGAGCAGTTCTTC CASSLQAEQFF
NA TRBJ2-5 TRBV7-6 few TGTGCCAGCAGCTTAGAAGGGGGGTTAGAGACCCAGTACTTC CASSLEGGLETQYF
NA TRBJ2-3 TRBV11-2 few TGTGCCAGCAGCTTAGATCCGTGGACGGAGAACACAGATACGCAGTATTTT CASSLDPWTENTDTQYF
NA TRBJ2-6 TRBV7-8 few TGTGCCAGCAGCTTAACCCCGTCCGGGGCCAACGTCCTGACTTTC CASSLTPSGANVLTF
TRBD1 TRBJ1-1 TRBV7-2 few TGTGCCAGCAGGCCCACCGGGACAGGGAAAGAGGCTTTCTTT CASRPTGTGKEAFF
NA TRBJ2-3 TRBV20-1 many TGCAGTGCGGGGCCTGGGACTCCCTCCACAGATACGCAGTATTTT CSAGPGTPSTDTQYF
TRBD2 TRBJ2-7 TRBV6-6 few TGTGCCAGCAGTTACCCCAGGACTAGCGGGAGCGACGAGCAGTACTTC CASSYPRTSGSDEQYF
NA TRBJ1-4 TRBV14 NA TGTGCCAGCAGCAAGGGCGGCGAAAGGAATGAAAAACTGTTTTTT CASSKGGERNEKLFF
NA TRBJ1-6 TRBV12-3/TRBV12-4 many TGTGCCAGCAGTCCAAGGGCCCCTGGCGGGAATTCACCCCTCCACTTT CASSPRAPGGNSPLHF
NA TRBJ2-7 TRBV7-9 NA TGTGCCAGCAGCTCGGCGACCAGGGGAAGCCACGAGCAGTACTTC CASSSATRGSHEQYF
TRBD1 TRBJ1-1 TRBV19 once TGTGCCAGTAGTAAAACAGGGGGCTTCACTGAAGCTTTCTTT CASSKTGGFTEAFF
TRBD1 TRBJ1-2 TRBV29-1 few TGCAGCGTTCCTACAGGGGACAATGGCTACACCTTC CSVPTGDNGYTF
NA TRBJ1-5 TRBV9 NA TGTGCCAGCAGCGTAGGAGAGGTTTATAGCAATCAGCCCCAGCATTTT CASSVGEVYSNQPQHF
NA TRBJ2-7 TRBV3-1 NA TGTGCCAGCAGCCAAGGACCCGGACAGTTCTCCTACGAGCAGTACTTC CASSQGPGQFSYEQYF
TRBD1 TRBJ2-2 TRBV28 few TGTGCCAGCAGTTTCAGGGGGCCCGGGGAGCTGTTTTTT CASSFRGPGELFF